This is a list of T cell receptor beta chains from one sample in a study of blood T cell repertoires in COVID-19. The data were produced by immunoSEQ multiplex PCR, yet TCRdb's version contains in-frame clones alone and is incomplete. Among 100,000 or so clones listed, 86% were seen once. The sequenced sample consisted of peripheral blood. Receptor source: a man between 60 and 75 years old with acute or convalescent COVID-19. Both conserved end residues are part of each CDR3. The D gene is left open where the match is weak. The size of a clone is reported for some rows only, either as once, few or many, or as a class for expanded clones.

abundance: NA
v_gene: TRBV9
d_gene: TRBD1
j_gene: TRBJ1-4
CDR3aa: CASSVAGQHNEKLFF
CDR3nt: TGTGCCAGCAGCGTAGCGGGACAGCATAATGAAAAACTGTTTTTT

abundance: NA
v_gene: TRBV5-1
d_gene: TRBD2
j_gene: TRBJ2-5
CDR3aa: CASLVAGGPGETQYF
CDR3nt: TGCGCCAGCCTGGTAGCGGGAGGGCCCGGGGAGACCCAGTACTTC

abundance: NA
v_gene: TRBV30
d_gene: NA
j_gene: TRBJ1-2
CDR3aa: CAWYHREGYTF
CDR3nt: TGTGCCTGGTATCACAGGGAGGGCTACACCTTC

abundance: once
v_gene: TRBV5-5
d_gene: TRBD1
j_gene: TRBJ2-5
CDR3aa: CASSPTGVLETQYF
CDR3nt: TGTGCCAGCAGCCCCACAGGGGTCCTTGAGACCCAGTACTTC

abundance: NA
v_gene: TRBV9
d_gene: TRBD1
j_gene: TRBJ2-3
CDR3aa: CASSLDRADTQYF
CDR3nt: TGTGCCAGCAGCTTAGACAGGGCAGATACGCAGTATTTT

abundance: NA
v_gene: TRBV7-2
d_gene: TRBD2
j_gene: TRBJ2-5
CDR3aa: CASSLRTSRSGETQYF
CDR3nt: TGTGCCAGCAGCTTAAGGACTAGCCGCTCAGGAGAGACCCAGTACTTC

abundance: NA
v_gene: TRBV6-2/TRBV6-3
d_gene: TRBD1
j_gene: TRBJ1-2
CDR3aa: CASSRRQGNNYGYTF
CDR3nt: TGTGCCAGCAGTCGCCGACAGGGGAACAACTATGGCTACACCTTC

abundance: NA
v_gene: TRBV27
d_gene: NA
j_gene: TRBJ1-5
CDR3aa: CASSLSRGRRNQPQHF
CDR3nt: TGTGCCAGCAGTTTATCTAGAGGTCGACGGAATCAGCCCCAGCATTTT

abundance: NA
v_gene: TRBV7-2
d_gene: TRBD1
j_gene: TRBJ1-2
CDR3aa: CASSLATGTGVNGYTF
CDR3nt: TGTGCCAGCAGCTTAGCAACGGGGACAGGGGTGAATGGCTACACCTTC

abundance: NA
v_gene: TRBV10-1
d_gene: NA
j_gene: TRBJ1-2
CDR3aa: CASTSKGERNYGYTF
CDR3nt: TGCGCCAGTACCAGCAAGGGGGAGCGGAACTATGGCTACACCTTC

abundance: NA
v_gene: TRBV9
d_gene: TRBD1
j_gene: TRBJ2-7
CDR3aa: CASSAGQNNYEQYF
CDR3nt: TGTGCCAGCAGCGCGGGACAGAATAACTACGAGCAGTACTTC

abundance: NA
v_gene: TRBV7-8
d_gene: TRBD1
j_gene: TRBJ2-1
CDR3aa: CASSRPLGGYGNEQFF
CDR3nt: TGTGCCAGCAGCCGCCCCTTAGGGGGCTACGGCAATGAGCAGTTCTTC

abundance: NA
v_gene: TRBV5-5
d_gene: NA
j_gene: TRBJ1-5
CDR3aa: CASSLAELQPQHF
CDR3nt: TGTGCCAGCAGCTTGGCCGAGTTACAGCCCCAGCATTTT

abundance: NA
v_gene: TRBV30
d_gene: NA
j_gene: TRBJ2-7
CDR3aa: CAWSRVGAAGYEQYF
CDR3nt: TGTGCCTGGAGTCGAGTTGGGGCTGCAGGGTACGAGCAGTACTTC

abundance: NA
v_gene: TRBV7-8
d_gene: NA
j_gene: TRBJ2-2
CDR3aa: CASSSGVLGGELFF
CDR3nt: TGTGCCAGCAGCTCCGGGGTTCTAGGCGGGGAGCTGTTTTTT

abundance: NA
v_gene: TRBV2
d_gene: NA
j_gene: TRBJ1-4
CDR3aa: CASARGTNEKLFF
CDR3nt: TGTGCCAGCGCGCGTGGTACTAATGAAAAACTGTTTTTT

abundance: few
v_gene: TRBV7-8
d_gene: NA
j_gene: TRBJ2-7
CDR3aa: CASSLAGGEQYF
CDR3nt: TGTGCCAGCAGCTTAGCAGGAGGCGAGCAGTACTTC

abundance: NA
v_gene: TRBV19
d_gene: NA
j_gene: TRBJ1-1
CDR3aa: CASSIGVGAEAFF
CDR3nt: TGTGCCAGTAGCATTGGGGTAGGGGCTGAAGCTTTCTTT

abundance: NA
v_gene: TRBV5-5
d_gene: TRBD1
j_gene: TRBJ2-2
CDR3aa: CASSWGQGIVTGELFF
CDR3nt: TGTGCCAGCAGCTGGGGACAGGGCATAGTCACCGGGGAGCTGTTTTTT

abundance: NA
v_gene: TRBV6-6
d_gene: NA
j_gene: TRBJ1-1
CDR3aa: CASRPGGQNTEAFF
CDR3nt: TGTGCCAGCAGACCGGGGGGGCAGAACACTGAAGCTTTCTTT

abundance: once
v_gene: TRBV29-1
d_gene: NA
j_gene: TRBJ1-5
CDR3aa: CSVGDSSGNQPQHF
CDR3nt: TGCAGCGTTGGTGACAGTTCGGGCAATCAGCCCCAGCATTTT

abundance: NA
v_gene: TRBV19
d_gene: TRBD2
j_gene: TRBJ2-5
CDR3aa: CASSSGLAGWLETQYF
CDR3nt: TGTGCCAGTAGTTCCGGACTAGCGGGTTGGCTAGAGACCCAGTACTTC